The sequence of this T cell receptor beta chain was determined in a study of vaccination and CD4 T cells after COVID-19. Study-level background: Six males and four females constituted the convalescent cohort, two of whom were Hispanic. The interval from dose two to post-vaccine sampling had a median of roughly 70 days, and it ranged from 14 to 241. Post-COVID sampling occurred a median roughly 100 days after diagnosis (range 35 to 161). The study's findings and limits: Spike mono-reactivity applied to 304 of 307 vaccine-specific clones detected in convalescent patients.

CDR3 length: 14 residues. Germline-derived CDR1 and CDR2 are SGHAT and FQNNGV. V lost 1 base and J lost 7; bases outside the gene matches: 6. Noted treatment: roughly nine-day PBMC culture with coronavirus spike peptide pools or control peptides (ViraFEST assay). Researchers used the Oncomine TCR Beta short-read assay to sequence DNA from cultured CD4+ T cells. TCRdb re-derived calls from the PCR reads in MiXCR, one entry per CDR3 protein. The sample lists 21,000 or so distinct CDR3 sequences; under 75% were seen once. Details on this clonotype: Its target is not known.

This rearrangement joins TRBV11-2 to TRBJ2-7; the match to TRBD2 covers 8 bases. This sequence was found in a human donor who had recovered from COVID-19. Sequencing was carried out using CD4+ T cells from blood, cultured in vitro. CDR3 loop: CASSLAGGPVEQYF. In DNA form, the CDR3 reads TGTGCCAGCAGCTTAGCGGGAGGGCCAGTTGAGCAGTACTTC.